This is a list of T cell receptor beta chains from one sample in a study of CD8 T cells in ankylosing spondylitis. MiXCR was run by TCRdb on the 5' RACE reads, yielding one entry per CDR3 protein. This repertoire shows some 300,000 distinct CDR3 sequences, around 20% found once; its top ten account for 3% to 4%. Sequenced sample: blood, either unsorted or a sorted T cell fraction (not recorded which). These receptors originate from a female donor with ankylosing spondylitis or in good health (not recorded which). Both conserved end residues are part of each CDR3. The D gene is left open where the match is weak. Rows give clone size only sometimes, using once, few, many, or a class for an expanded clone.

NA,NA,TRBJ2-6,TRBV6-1,CASRKPGANVLTF,TGTGCCAGCAGGAAACCCGGGGCCAACGTCCTGACTTTC
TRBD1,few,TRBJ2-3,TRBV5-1,CASSLAGQAGTTDTQYF,TGCGCCAGCAGCTTGGCAGGACAGGCGGGCACCACAGATACGCAGTATTTT
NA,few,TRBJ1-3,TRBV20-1,CSVPPTVGNTIYF,TGCAGTGTCCCGCCGACAGTTGGAAACACCATATATTTT
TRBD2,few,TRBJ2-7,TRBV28,CASRRIAGYEQYF,TGTGCCAGCAGGAGGATAGCGGGCTACGAGCAGTACTTC
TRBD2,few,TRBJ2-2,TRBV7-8,CASSPSGRANFGGGELFF,TGTGCCAGCAGCCCCAGCGGGAGGGCCAACTTCGGGGGCGGGGAGCTGTTTTTT
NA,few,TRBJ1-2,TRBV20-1,CSARDSAAAGYTF,TGCAGTGCTAGAGATTCGGCAGCCGCCGGCTACACCTTC
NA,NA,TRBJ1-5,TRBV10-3,CATTPSLGQPQHF,TGTGCCACCACTCCCTCATTAGGTCAGCCCCAGCATTTT
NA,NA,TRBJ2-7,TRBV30,CAWSVQGSRYEQYF,TGTGCCTGGAGTGTACAGGGCAGTCGGTACGAGCAGTACTTC
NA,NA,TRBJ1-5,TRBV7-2,CASSLASGQPQHF,TGTGCCAGCAGCTTAGCAAGCGGCCAGCCCCAGCATTTT
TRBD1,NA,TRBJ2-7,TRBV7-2,CASRKDRVYEQYF,TGTGCCAGCAGAAAAGACAGGGTCTACGAGCAGTACTTC
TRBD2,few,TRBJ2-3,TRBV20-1,CSASSGRGTDTQYF,TGCAGTGCTTCTAGCGGGAGGGGCACAGATACGCAGTATTTT
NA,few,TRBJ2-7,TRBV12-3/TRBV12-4,CASSRFLGNEQYF,TGTGCCAGCAGTCGTTTTCTCGGAAACGAGCAGTACTTC
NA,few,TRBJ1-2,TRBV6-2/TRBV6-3,CASSSPGLSLRGYTF,TGTGCCAGCAGTTCCCCGGGACTCTCTCTTCGGGGCTACACCTTC
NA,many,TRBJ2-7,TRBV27,CASRTGAYEQYF,TGTGCCAGCAGAACTGGAGCCTACGAGCAGTACTTC
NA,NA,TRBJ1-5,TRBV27,CASSFRARDQPQHF,NA
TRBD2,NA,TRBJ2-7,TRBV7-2,CASRGGLAGNYEQYF,TGTGCCAGCAGGGGTGGACTAGCGGGGAACTACGAGCAGTACTTC
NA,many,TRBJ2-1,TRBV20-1,CSASGHGYDNEQFF,TGCAGTGCTTCTGGACACGGGTACGACAATGAGCAGTTCTTC
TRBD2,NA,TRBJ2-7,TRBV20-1,CSALSGRLAEQYF,TGCAGTGCTCTGAGCGGGAGGTTGGCCGAGCAGTACTTC
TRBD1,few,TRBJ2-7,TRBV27,CASTYMGDRGTYEQYF,TGTGCCAGCACCTACATGGGGGACAGGGGTACCTACGAGCAGTACTTC
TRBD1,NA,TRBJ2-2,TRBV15,CATSRTGEGELFF,TGTGCCACCAGCAGGACAGGGGAGGGGGAGCTGTTTTTT
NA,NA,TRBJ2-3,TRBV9,CASSEGGKGYTDTQYF,TGTGCCAGCAGCGAGGGAGGTAAAGGATACACAGATACGCAGTATTTT
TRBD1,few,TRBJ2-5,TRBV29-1,CSVETGRAQETQYF,TGCAGCGTTGAGACAGGGCGGGCTCAAGAGACCCAGTACTTC
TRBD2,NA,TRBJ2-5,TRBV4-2,CASSPGAGVASGSETQYF,TGTGCCAGCAGCCCGGGTGCGGGAGTGGCTAGCGGGAGTGAGACCCAGTACTTC
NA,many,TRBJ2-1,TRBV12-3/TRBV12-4,CASSLRGGNNEQFF,TGTGCCAGCAGTTTAAGGGGCGGCAACAATGAGCAGTTCTTC
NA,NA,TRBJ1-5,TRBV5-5,CANPDGHNQPQHF,TGTGCCAACCCGGACGGACACAATCAGCCCCAGCATTTT
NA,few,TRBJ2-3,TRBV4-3,CASSQRVGTDTQYF,TGCGCCAGCAGCCAGAGAGTGGGAACAGATACGCAGTATTTT
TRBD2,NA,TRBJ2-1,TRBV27,CASRTSGVHNEQFF,TGTGCCAGCCGCACTAGCGGGGTACACAATGAGCAGTTCTTC
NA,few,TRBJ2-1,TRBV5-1,CASSFTLLSSYNEQFF,TGCGCCAGCAGCTTCACACTTCTTAGCTCCTACAATGAGCAGTTCTTC
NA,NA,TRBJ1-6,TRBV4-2,CASSQENSPLHF,TGTGCCAGCAGCCAAGAGAATTCACCCCTCCACTTT
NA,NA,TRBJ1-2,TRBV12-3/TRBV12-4,CASSERNYGYTF,TGTGCCAGCAGTGAACGTAACTATGGCTACACCTTC
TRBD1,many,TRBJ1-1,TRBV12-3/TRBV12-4,CASSLSPGTGDTEAFF,TGTGCCAGCAGTTTAAGTCCCGGGACAGGGGACACTGAAGCTTTCTTT
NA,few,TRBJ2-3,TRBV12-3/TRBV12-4,CASSLGPLETDTQYF,TGTGCCAGCAGTTTGGGGCCCCTCGAGACAGATACGCAGTATTTT
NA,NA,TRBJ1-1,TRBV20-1,CSGTGNTGAFF,TGCAGTGGGACCGGGAACACTGGAGCTTTCTTT
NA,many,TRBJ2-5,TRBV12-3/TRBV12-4,CASSFQQTQYF,TGTGCCAGCAGTTTTCAGCAGACCCAGTACTTC
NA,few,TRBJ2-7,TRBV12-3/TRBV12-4,CASSRGHTYEQYF,TGTGCCAGCAGCCGGGGACACACCTACGAGCAGTACTTC
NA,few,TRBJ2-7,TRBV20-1,CSVSRVWLLGSEQYF,TGCAGTGTTAGCCGGGTATGGCTCCTGGGCTCCGAGCAGTACTTC
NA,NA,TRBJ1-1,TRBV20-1,CSARDTNTEAFF,TGCAGTGCTAGAGATACGAACACTGAAGCTTTCTTT
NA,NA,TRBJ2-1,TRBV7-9,CASSPYHRSSYNEQFF,TGTGCCAGCAGCCCCTACCACAGGAGCTCCTACAATGAGCAGTTCTTC
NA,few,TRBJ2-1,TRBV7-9,CASSLGQRPNEQFF,TGTGCCAGCAGCTTAGGACAGCGTCCCAATGAGCAGTTCTTC
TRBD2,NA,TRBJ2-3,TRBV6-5,CASSYSKASGSTDTQYF,TGTGCCAGCAGTTACTCGAAGGCTAGCGGGTCCACAGATACGCAGTATTTT
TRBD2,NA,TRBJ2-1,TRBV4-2,CASSQGLAENEQFF,TGTGCCAGCAGCCAGGGACTAGCGGAAAATGAGCAGTTCTTC
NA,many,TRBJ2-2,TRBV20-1,CSAREPARELFF,TGCAGTGCTAGAGAACCTGCGAGGGAGCTGTTTTTT
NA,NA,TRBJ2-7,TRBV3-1,CASSRGGNQYF,TGTGCCAGCAGCCGAGGGGGAAACCAGTACTTC
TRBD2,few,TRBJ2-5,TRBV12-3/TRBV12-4,CASGPSGRETQYF,TGTGCCAGCGGACCTAGCGGGAGAGAGACCCAGTACTTC
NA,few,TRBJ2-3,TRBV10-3,CATSDGPYKGDTQYF,TGTGCCACCTCGGACGGACCCTACAAGGGCGATACGCAGTATTTT
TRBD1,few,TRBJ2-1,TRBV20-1,CSARELWGQIRDEQFF,TGCAGTGCTAGAGAACTTTGGGGACAGATCCGCGATGAGCAGTTCTTC
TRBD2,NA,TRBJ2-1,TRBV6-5,CASSYSGLAASSYNEQFF,TGTGCCAGCAGTTACTCGGGACTAGCGGCCAGCTCCTACAATGAGCAGTTCTTC
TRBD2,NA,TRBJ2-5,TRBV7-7,CASSLAREGIETQYF,TGTGCTAGCAGCTTGGCGCGGGAGGGCATAGAGACCCAGTACTTC
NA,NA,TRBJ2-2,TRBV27,CASSSLPTLATATGELFF,TGTGCCAGCAGTTCCCTACCCACTCTGGCGACAGCGACCGGGGAGCTGTTTTTT
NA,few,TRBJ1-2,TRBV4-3,CASSQDADSITYGYTF,TGCGCCAGCAGCCAAGATGCCGACAGTATCACCTATGGCTACACCTTC
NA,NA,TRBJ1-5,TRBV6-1,CAISEAGQGSQPQHF,TGTGCCATCAGTGAAGCAGGGCAGGGAAGCCAGCCCCAGCATTTT
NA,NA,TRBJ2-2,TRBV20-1,CSARDATGRTGELFF,TGCAGTGCTAGAGACGCAACGGGGCGGACCGGGGAGCTGTTTTTT
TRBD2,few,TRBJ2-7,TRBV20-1,CSAQLFEASGNYEQYF,TGCAGTGCTCAGCTTTTTGAAGCTAGCGGGAACTACGAGCAGTACTTC
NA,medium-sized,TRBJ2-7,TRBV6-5,CASRLHLIGSGRQHLSYEQYF,TGTGCCAGCAGACTCCACCTTATCGGCTCTGGCCGACAACACCTCTCCTACGAGCAGTACTTC
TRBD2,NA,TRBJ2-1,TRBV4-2,CASSRIGTSGMSEQFF,TGTGCCAGCAGCCGTATCGGGACTAGCGGGATGAGTGAGCAGTTCTTC
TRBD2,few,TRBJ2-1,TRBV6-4,CASSLTSFGEQFF,TGTGCCAGCAGCCTGACTAGCTTCGGTGAGCAGTTCTTC
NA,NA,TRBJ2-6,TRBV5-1,CASSLFGRDSGANVLTF,TGCGCCAGCAGCTTATTCGGACGGGACTCTGGGGCCAACGTCCTGACTTTC
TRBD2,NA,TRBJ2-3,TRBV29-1,CSVDNRGLASTQYF,TGCAGCGTTGACAATAGGGGACTAGCGTCGACGCAGTATTTT